Presented here are 28 T cell receptor beta chains from one specimen sequenced in a study of CD8 T cells in Susac syndrome. RNA, at about 0.45 to 1 ug, was reverse transcribed with random hexamers. TCRdb reprocessed the immunoSEQ multiplex PCR reads via MiXCR and lists one record per CDR3 protein. The sample lists roughly 150,000 distinct CDR3 sequences, around 94% seen once, with about 0.094% in the top ten. The sample comprised CD4+ T cells from PBMCs. Receptors originate from a human donor with multiple sclerosis.

This sequence joins TRBV7-8 and TRBJ1-1; D not certain. Germline assignment: CDR1 SGHVS and CDR2 FQNEAQ. Trimming took off 2 bases at V and 4 bases at J, with 8 bases between the two ends. The CDR3 runs to 13 residues. This CDR3 is CASSLRTRTEAFF. The DNA for the CDR3 is TGTGCCAGCAGCTTACGGACGCGCACTGAAGCTTTCTTT. Together with reference TRBV7-8 and TRBJ1-1, the CDR3 gives the full variable domain: GAGVSQSPRYKVAKRGQDVALRCDPISGHVSLFWYQQALGQGPEFLTYFQNEAQLDKSGLPSDRFFAERPEGSVSTLKIQRTQQEDSAVYLCASSLRTRTEAFFGQGTRLTVV.

This chain uses TRBV7-2 with TRBJ2-5; D perhaps matches TRBD2 (6 bases). V was pared by 4 bases and J by 7 bases, with 7 bases between. Germline V CDR1 and CDR2: SGHTA, FQGNSA. The CDR3 loop spans 11 amino acids. The CDR3: CASSSSATQYF. Here the CDR3 DNA reads TGTGCCAGCAGCTCTAGCGCGACCCAGTACTTC.

The rearrangement uses TRBV29-1 and TRBJ1-1, with 7 bases identical to TRBD1. The germline CDR1 and CDR2 sequences are SQVTM and ANQGSEA. This CDR3 is built from 13 residues. The ends lost 8 bases at V and 1 base at J; junction bases unmatched: 7. The CDR3, as DNA: TGCAGCTCTTCACAGGGGACGAACACTGAAGCTTTCTTT. This encodes CSSSQGTNTEAFF.

The chain links TRBV4-3 to TRBJ1-1, with 7 bases identical to TRBD1. This CDR3 is built from 15 residues. Germline trimming cut 3 bases from V and 3 bases from J; bases unmatched to any gene: 7. CDR1 is LGHNA, CDR2 YSLEER, per germline. The CDR3 region is CASSHHYDRDTEAFF. CDR3 in DNA: TGCGCCAGCAGCCATCACTATGACAGGGACACTGAAGCTTTCTTT.

The rearrangement uses TRBV7-2 and TRBJ1-2; no clear D gene. Germline CDR1 reads SGHTA; CDR2 reads FQGNSA. V dropped 3 bases and J dropped 3 bases, with 8 bases sitting between them. This CDR3 has 13 amino acids. CDR3 region: CASSFDGDYGYTF. The CDR3 region has the DNA TGTGCCAGCAGCTTTGACGGGGACTATGGCTACACCTTC. Full variable domain (rest looked up from reference TRBV7-2 and TRBJ1-2): GAGVSQSPSNKVTEKGKDVELRCDPISGHTALYWYRQSLGQGLEFLIYFQGNSAPDKSGLPSDRFSAERTGGSVSTLTIQRTQQEDSAVYLCASSFDGDYGYTFGSGTRLTVV.

In this sample, this clonotype turned up once. The genes are TRBV12-3 or TRBV12-4 and TRBJ2-4; TRBD1 is a possible D gene (5 bases). This CDR3 has 19 residues. V lost 6 bases and J 0 bases, leaving 24 bases between the germline ends. CDR3 amino acids: CASSIIPSTDRVAKNIQYF. In DNA form, the CDR3 reads TGTGCCAGCAGCATTATACCCTCGACAGATCGGGTAGCCAAAAACATTCAGTACTTC.

The rearrangement uses TRBV12-3 or TRBV12-4 and TRBJ1-1, with a possible D match to TRBD1 (5 bases). Trimming cost V 4 bases and J 1 base, with 10 bases left between them. The CDR3 totals 14 residues. CDR3 nucleotide sequence: TGTGCCAGCAGTTCCATGGGGGGGAACACTGAAGCTTTCTTT. Amino acid sequence: CASSSMGGNTEAFF.

The J gene is TRBJ2-7, the V gene TRBV5-8; a weak D match, TRBD1 (6 bases). Germline assignment: CDR1 SGHTS and CDR2 YDEGEE. V lost 4 bases to trimming and J lost 3 bases, with 17 bases between them. The CDR3 has 15 residues. Written as DNA, the CDR3 is TGTGCCAGCAGCCCGGGACAAAATTCACTCTACGAGCAGTACTTC. Protein product: CASSPGQNSLYEQYF.

V is TRBV19 and J is TRBJ1-1, with a tentative D call TRBD1 (5 bases). CDR1 LNHDA and CDR2 SQIVND come from the germline V gene (reference sequence). The CDR3 totals 13 residues. Trimming removed 5 bases at V and 4 bases at J, with 11 bases between. The CDR3 sequence is CASSGYGGTEAFF. The CDR3 DNA follows: TGTGCCAGTAGTGGGTACGGGGGCACTGAAGCTTTCTTT.

Here the CDR3 DNA reads TGCGCCAGCAGTCTCCTAGCGGGGGTATACAATGAGCAGTTCTTC. Translated, it gives CASSLLAGVYNEQFF. The V call is TRBV10-2, the J call TRBJ2-1; 10 bases are a match to TRBD2. Germline CDR1 and CDR2: WSHSY and SAAADI. The junction had 5 bases not matched to a gene; V was cut back by 5 bases and J by 4 bases. This CDR3 spans 15 amino acids.

The chain uses TRBV28 and TRBJ1-1, with D uncertain. The V end was cut by 5 bases, the J end by 5 bases, with 15 bases between. CDR1 and CDR2 (germline): MDHEN, SYDVKM. CDR3 length: 14 amino acids. Here the CDR3 DNA reads TGTGCCAGCAGTCGAACACCGTCGGGGACTGAAGCTTTCTTT. This codes for CASSRTPSGTEAFF.

As DNA, the CDR3 is TGTGCCAGCAGCGTCGGGACAGGGGTGGAAAAACTGTTTTTT. Residues: CASSVGTGVEKLFF. This chain links TRBV9 with TRBJ1-4; 10 nucleotides match TRBD1. Germline V CDR1 and CDR2: SGDLS, YYNGEE. The CDR3 sequence is 14 residues long. V shed 2 bases and J 8 bases; nucleotides not matched to a gene: 3.

The chain has TRBV30 and TRBJ2-1; D assignment may be TRBD1 or TRBD2 (5 bases each). CDR3 length: 14 amino acids. V lost 3 bases and J 7 bases, leaving 16 bases between the germline ends. The germline gives CDR1 GTSNPN, CDR2 SVGIG (reference sequence). The CDR3 DNA sequence: TGTGCCTGGAGGGGGTGGGGGACGGGGAATGAGCAGTTCTTC. Protein product: CAWRGWGTGNEQFF.

This chain joins TRBV5-1 and TRBJ1-4, with no clear D. The CDR3 covers 14 residues. Germline V gene sequence: CDR1 SGHRS, CDR2 YFSETQ. Trimming cost V 0 bases and J 5 bases, with 8 bases left between them. CDR3 sequence: CASSLGRFNEKLFF. In DNA form, the CDR3 reads TGCGCCAGCAGCTTGGGCAGGTTCAATGAAAAACTGTTTTTT.

The genes are TRBV10-3 and TRBJ2-3; the D gene could be TRBD1 or TRBD2 (5 bases each). The length of the CDR3 is 14 residues. Trimming removed 6 bases from V and 7 bases from J, with 17 bases in between. Germline CDR1 ENHRY, CDR2 SYGVKD. CDR3 region: CAIRKLGADYTQYF. For the CDR3, the DNA is TGTGCCATCAGAAAACTAGGGGCCGATTATACGCAGTATTTT.

The rearrangement links TRBV9 to TRBJ2-1; weak D call: TRBD2 (6 bases). V lost 2 bases to trimming and J lost 9 bases, with 15 bases between them. CDR3 length equals 14 residues. CDR1 and CDR2 (germline): SGDLS, YYNGEE. CDR3 sequence (DNA): TGTGCCAGCAGCGTTGGGACTGCCCCCGGTGAGCAGTTCTTC. It yields the protein CASSVGTAPGEQFF.

The V and J genes are TRBV18 and TRBJ1-1; TRBD1 might be the D (5 bases). Germline V gene data show CDR1 as KGHSH and CDR2 as LQKENI. The CDR3 spans 13 residues. V was trimmed by 3 bases and J by 11 bases, leaving 16 bases between them. CDR3 sequence reads: CASSPGTATGAFF. CDR3 DNA sequence: TGTGCCAGCTCACCTGGGACCGCAACCGGGGCTTTCTTT.

J is TRBJ1-2 and V is TRBV11-2; D not resolved. The CDR3 runs to 14 residues. Trimming shortened V by 0 bases and J by 4 bases, and 9 bases separated the two germline ends. The germline CDR1 and CDR2 sequences are SGHAT and FQNNGV. The DNA for the CDR3 is TGTGCCAGCAGCTTAGATAGGAACGTCTATGGCTACACCTTC. This sequence encodes CASSLDRNVYGYTF. Drawing the rest from reference TRBV11-2 and TRBJ1-2, the complete variable domain is EAGVAQSPRYKIIEKRQSVAFWCNPISGHATLYWYQQILGQGPKLLIQFQNNGVVDDSQLPKDRFSAERLKGVDSTLKIQPAKLEDSAVYLCASSLDRNVYGYTFGSGTRLTVV.

This clonotype was observed a single time. The gene calls are TRBV9 and TRBJ1-2; D is possibly TRBD1 (6 bases). Germline assignment: CDR1 SGDLS and CDR2 YYNGEE. The CDR3 contains 15 residues. V was pared by 0 bases and J by 7 bases, with 16 bases between. CDR3 sequence reads: CASSVGGGGWGGYTF. CDR3 nucleotide sequence: TGTGCCAGCAGCGTAGGAGGTGGGGGCTGGGGTGGCTACACCTTC.

The genes are TRBV20-1 and TRBJ1-1; tentative D call: TRBD1 (5 bases). Germline V gives CDR1 DFQATT, CDR2 SNEGSKA (reference sequence). V lost 4 bases and J lost 7, with 13 bases in between. This CDR3 has 12 amino acids. The CDR3 loop reads CSATPQGREAFF. CDR3 DNA sequence: TGCAGTGCTACTCCTCAGGGCCGTGAAGCTTTCTTT.

This clonotype has only one observation. One junction end does not reproduce the germline sequence, and a read error may be involved. The chain joins TRBV5-6 to TRBJ1-3; D ambiguous. Germline assignment: CDR1 SGHDT and CDR2 YYEEEE. This CDR3 spans 16 amino acids. DNA of the CDR3: TGTGCCAGCAGCTTGGGACACTTAAGCTCTGAAAACACCATATATTTT. Translating it yields CASSLGHLSSENTIYF.

Only one count was recorded for this clonotype. V usage is TRBV7-2 and J usage is TRBJ1-3; TRBD1 matches at 7 bases. V shed 4 bases and J 0 bases; nucleotides not matched to a gene: 3. The CDR3 loop spans 15 amino acids. CDR1 is SGHTA, CDR2 FQGNSA, per germline. The CDR3, as DNA: TGTGCCAGCAGCTCCGGGACAGTCTCTGGAAACACCATATATTTT. Residues: CASSSGTVSGNTIYF.

This chain connects TRBV24-1 to TRBJ1-2; D gene unclear. The CDR3 length is 13 residues. With 7 bases removed from V and 3 bases from J, the gap between germline ends came to 11 bases. Germline loops: CDR1 KGHDR, CDR2 SFDVKD. CDR3 protein: CATRDRSYYGYTF. DNA for the CDR3: TGTGCCACCAGGGACCGATCATACTATGGCTACACCTTC.

The rearrangement uses TRBV5-1 and TRBJ2-1, with 14 nucleotides matching TRBD2. The CDR3 loop spans 16 amino acids. Trimming removed 3 bases from V and 6 bases from J; junction bases left unmatched: 5. Germline-derived CDR1 and CDR2 are SGHRS and YFSETQ. The DNA of the CDR3 is TGCGCCAGCAGCTCTCCGGGACTAGCGGGAGTCAATGAGCAGTTCTTC. Amino acid sequence: CASSSPGLAGVNEQFF.

The chain uses TRBV4-2 and TRBJ2-5; a possible D gene is TRBD2 (6 bases). Per the germline V gene, CDR1 is LGHNA and CDR2 is YNFKEQ. CDR3 length: 16 amino acids. Trimming cost V 1 base and J 4 bases, with 16 bases left between them. This CDR3 is CASSQGDSGTPETQYF. CDR3 nucleotides: TGTGCCAGCAGCCAAGGTGACTCGGGGACTCCAGAGACCCAGTACTTC.

The V call is TRBV11-2, the J call TRBJ2-7; D may match TRBD1 or TRBD2 (5 bases each). From germline, CDR1 is SGHAT and CDR2 FQNNGV. This CDR3 contains 13 residues. The V and J ends lost 6 bases and 4 bases respectively, with 13 bases between them. DNA for the CDR3: TGTGCCAGCAGATGGGGACGGACGTACGAGCAGTACTTC. It encodes CASRWGRTYEQYF.

As DNA, the CDR3 is TGCGCCAGCATTTCCGTCCGGGCCTCGGCCACTGAAGCTTTCTTT. Encoded protein: CASISVRASATEAFF. The rearrangement links TRBV10-2 to TRBJ1-1; the D is unclear. Germline CDR1 WSHSY, CDR2 SAAADI. CDR3 size: 15 residues. With 7 bases removed from V and 4 bases from J, the gap between germline ends came to 19 bases.

The chain combines TRBV4-3 with TRBJ1-5; TRBD1 matches 7 bases. The CDR3 consists of 15 residues. With 0 bases clipped from V and 5 bases from J, the junction kept 4 bases outside the gene matches. Germline V CDR1 and CDR2: LGHNA, YSLEER. The CDR3: CASSQDRTGYQPQHF. The CDR3 DNA reads as TGCGCCAGCAGCCAAGATAGGACAGGCTATCAGCCCCAGCATTTT.